This T cell receptor beta chain is from a study of cytomegalovirus exposure and HLA in healthy donors. Per the germline V gene, CDR1 is SGHNT and CDR2 is YYREEE (reference sequence). The CDR3 runs 13 residues. The trim removed 4 bases at V and 5 bases at J, leaving 5 bases unmatched. This clone occurred a few times. Researchers ran the PCR with 60 Vbeta and 13 Jbeta primers. Method: immunoSEQ multiplex PCR; TCRdb's copy keeps in-frame clones and lacks some. The sample lists about 140,000 clones; roughly 75% were seen once. The V gene is TRBV5-4, the J gene TRBJ1-1, with 7 nucleotides matching TRBD1. The sample was PBMCs. The receptor was isolated from a female donor in good health and CMV-seronegative. The CDR3 DNA reads TGTGCCAGCAGCAAAGCAGGGGGGACTGAAGCTTTCTTT. It specifies CASSKAGGTEAFF.